Listed below are T cell receptor beta chains from one sample, sequenced in a study of cytomegalovirus exposure and HLA in healthy donors. The table came from immunoSEQ multiplex PCR; TCRdb's copy has only in-frame clones and leaves some out. The sample includes some 60,000 clones, about 96% of them seen just once. The sample was PBMCs. The receptors here all came from a man between 18 and 29 years old in good health and CMV-seronegative. CDR3s include the opening cysteine and the closing phenylalanine or tryptophan.

V,CDR3
TRBV29-1,CSVLFWGQGLETQYF
TRBV28,CASSSGTSGFQETQYF
TRBV27,CASRIEAGGRNEQFF
TRBV19,CASSIRQGSYEQYF
TRBV5-3,CARSLGCIEAGSLYNEQFF
TRBV6-5,CASTIVRQGAYEQYF
TRBV7-2,CASSSGVSGNTIYF
TRBV11-3,CASSPQTSGKATDTQYF
TRBV7-8,CASSFSRDNEQFF
TRBV18,CASSPTLAAYNEQFF
TRBV28,CASSSDRAYQPQHF
TRBV7-6,CASFPKGGQATGELFF
TRBV9,CASSASGGGENQPQHF
TRBV9,CASSESIQGARNEQFF
TRBV28,CASSPLIAGLKETQYF
TRBV9,CASSVEGADTQYF
TRBV2,CADKDLRGELFF
TRBV30,CAWRSRVKETQYF
TRBV5-4,CASSLPTGQGLGYTF
TRBV4-1,CASSQSPRGVGEQYF
TRBV9,CASSVEPAGELFF
TRBV28,CASSLLTKSSGNTIYF
TRBV5-1,CASSGGGSSYEQYF
TRBV13,CASSLRGGDEKLFF
TRBV6-4,CASSEATGEAYEQYF
TRBV4-3,CASSQDLPGPYNEQFF
TRBV28,CASSPEGLSTEAFF
TRBV28,CAIRDRGAQAQYF
TRBV7-9,CASSPPATGTSAYNEQFF
TRBV28,CASSLADSSQPQHF
TRBV5-4,CASSRKGARYEQYF
TRBV19,CASSIWLAGNNEQFF
TRBV5-4,CASSAGTHTDTQYF
TRBV2,CASRDSSYNEQFF
TRBV4-1,CASSQPGQAQETQYF
TRBV28,CASSPYSGRGADTQYF
TRBV12-5,CASALGLAGGQETQYF
TRBV27,CASSWGGRGHNEQFF
TRBV5-1,CASAGTGQETQYF
TRBV28,CASSLPPGGLTDTQYF
TRBV6-6,CASSSSGRALAQYF
TRBV5-6,CASSFNINEQFF
TRBV15,CATSSGDEAFF
TRBV6-5,CASTEGATGEQFF
TRBV5-8,CASSFGQGDGYTF
TRBV6-1,CASSEAAGADTQYF
TRBV4-1,CASSHVQGDLYF
TRBV10-3,CAIRGSETQYF
TRBV9,CASSATGGYNEQFF
TRBV29-1,CSVGTDSTDTQYF
TRBV7-8,CASSFDKYEQYF
TRBV15,CATSTPTPSGSIYNEQFF
TRBV20-1,CSASHSLVEFF
TRBV21-1,CATWSGAETQYF
TRBV7-6,CASSSGQKNEQFF
TRBV6-6,CASSLDRGPRSEQFF
TRBV13,CASSTPSGEDTEAFF
TRBV2,CASSDLGTRTDTQYF
TRBV4-1,CASSQDLRQGRDGYTF